This T cell receptor (beta chain) was found in a study of OX40 agonist ivuxolimab in advanced cancers. On the study more broadly: While on treatment, patients had intravenous ivuxolimab at 0.01 to 10 mg/kg every 2 weeks. Overall study findings and caveats: People who partly responded at 0.1-3.0 mg/kg had some of the least clonal expansion seen. CD8+ T cells averaged more expanded clones than CD4+.

V shed 5 bases and J shed 3 bases, with 13 bases lying between them. This CDR3 has 14 amino acids. In germline, CDR1 is SEHNR, CDR2 FQNEAQ (reference sequence). Using immunoSEQ multiplex PCR, the repertoire was profiled, and TCRdb retains in-frame clones only, with some absent. The table shows about 81,000 clones, with about 92% occurring only once. Remarks on this clone: The target antigen is unknown.

The chain joins TRBV7-9 to TRBJ1-1; a possible D gene is TRBD1 (5 bases). The starting material was CD4+ or CD8+ T cells sorted from blood, obtained in a trial of the OX40 agonist ivuxolimab. The receptor was derived from an adult with an advanced solid tumor such as melanoma, head and neck, liver or kidney cancer. The CDR3 spells CASSPPRDHTEAFF. In nucleotides, the CDR3 is TGTGCCAGCAGCCCTCCCCGGGACCACACTGAAGCTTTCTTT. Filled out from reference TRBV7-9 and TRBJ1-1, the complete variable domain reads DTGVSQNPRHKITKRGQNVTFRCDPISEHNRLYWYRQTLGQGPEFLTYFQNEAQLEKSRLLSDRFSAERPKGSFSTLEIQRTEQGDSAMYLCASSPPRDHTEAFFGQGTRLTVV.